A single sample is the source of the 4 T cell receptor beta chains below, sequenced in a study of blood T cell repertoires in COVID-19. Profiling relied on immunoSEQ multiplex PCR, and the TCRdb table lists in-frame clones only, not all of them. The sample includes under 250,000 clones, about 83% of them seen just once. Specimen: peripheral blood. These receptors were taken from a woman between 45 and 65 years old with acute or convalescent COVID-19.

The V gene is TRBV14, the J gene TRBJ2-3, with 12 bases identical to TRBD1. CDR3 size: 16 residues. The germline CDR1 and CDR2 sequences are SGHDN and FVKESK. Trimming took 1 base from V and 4 from J; bases not matched to a gene: 3. CDR3: CASSQGRDRGPDTQYF. The DNA for the CDR3 is TGTGCCAGCAGCCAAGGGCGGGACAGGGGGCCAGATACGCAGTATTTT.

The chain carries TRBV7-2 and TRBJ2-1; possibly TRBD2 for D (6 bases). Germline CDR1 reads SGHTA; CDR2 reads FQGNSA. Between the trimmed V and J ends, which lost 5 bases and 6 bases, there was a span of 14 bases. This CDR3 is 14 amino acids long. The CDR3 region has the DNA TGTGCCAGCAGCACACGCACTAGCCGCAATGAGCAGTTCTTC. Encoded protein: CASSTRTSRNEQFF.

This clone was seen a single time. This chain uses TRBV7-9 with TRBJ2-3, with D possibly matching TRBD2 (5 bases). Germline-derived CDR1 and CDR2 are SEHNR and FQNEAQ (reference sequence). This CDR3 contains 14 residues. V was trimmed by 5 bases and J by 1 base, leaving 10 bases between them. The CDR3 here is CASSPGSRTDTQYF. CDR3 DNA: TGTGCCAGCAGCCCGGGATCCCGCACAGATACGCAGTATTTT.

V is TRBV5-1 and J is TRBJ2-7; D is possibly TRBD2 (6 bases). V lost 4 bases to trimming and J lost 2 bases, with 13 bases between them. The CDR3 runs to 14 residues. The germline V gene has CDR1 SGHRS and CDR2 YFSETQ. CDR3 DNA: TGCGCCAGCAGCCGGGGCGGGGAAGCCTACGAGCAGTACTTC. Translated, it gives CASSRGGEAYEQYF. The complete variable domain, with remaining parts taken from reference TRBV5-1 and TRBJ2-7, reads KAGVTQTPRYLIKTRGQQVTLSCSPISGHRSVSWYQQTPGQGLQFLFEYFSETQRNKGNFPGRFSGRQFSNSRSEMNVSTLELGDSALYLCASSRGGEAYEQYFGPGTRLTVT.